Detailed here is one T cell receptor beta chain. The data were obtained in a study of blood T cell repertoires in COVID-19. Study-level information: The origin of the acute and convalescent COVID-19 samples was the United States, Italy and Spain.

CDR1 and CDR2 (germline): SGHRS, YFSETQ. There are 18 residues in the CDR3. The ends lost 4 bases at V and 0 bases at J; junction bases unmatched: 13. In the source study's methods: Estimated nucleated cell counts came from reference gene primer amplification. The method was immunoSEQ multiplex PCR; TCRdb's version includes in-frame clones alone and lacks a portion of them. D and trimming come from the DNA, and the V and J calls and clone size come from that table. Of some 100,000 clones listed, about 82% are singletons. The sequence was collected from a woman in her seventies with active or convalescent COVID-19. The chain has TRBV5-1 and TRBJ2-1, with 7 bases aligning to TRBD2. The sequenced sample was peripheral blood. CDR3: CASSPAYLSGLSYNEQFF. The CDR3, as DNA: TGCGCCAGCAGCCCAGCGTACCTTAGCGGGCTCTCCTACAATGAGCAGTTCTTC.